The next 30 T cell receptor beta chains were all read from a single sample in a study of blood T cell repertoires in COVID-19. Clones were read by immunoSEQ multiplex PCR, and TCRdb kept only the in-frame ones, dropping some. There are approximately 390,000 clones in the sample; around nine tenths occur only once, and approximately 10% lies in the top ten. What was sequenced was PBMCs or T cells enriched from blood (not recorded which). Receptors were obtained from a woman aged 45-65 years who had recovered from COVID-19.

The gene calls are TRBV5-4 and TRBJ2-2, with 9 bases identical to TRBD1. Trimming took 5 bases from V and 3 from J; bases not matched to a gene: 5. Germline CDR1 and CDR2: SGHNT and YYREEE (reference sequence). The CDR3 extends over 15 amino acids. As DNA, the CDR3 is TGTGCCAGCAGTCATACAGGGGGCCACACCGGGGAGCTGTTTTTT. Protein: CASSHTGGHTGELFF. The full variable domain, rest sourced from reference TRBV5-4 and TRBJ2-2, is ETGVTQSPTHLIKTRGQQVTLRCSSQSGHNTVSWYQQALGQGPQFIFQYYREEENGRGNFPPRFSGLQFPNYSSELNVNALELDDSALYLCASSHTGGHTGELFFGEGSRLTVL.

The V call is TRBV9, the J call TRBJ2-7, with D perhaps TRBD1 (6 bases). The CDR3 loop spans 15 amino acids. Germline V lookup: CDR1 SGDLS, CDR2 YYNGEE. V was cut by 0 bases and J by 0 bases, with 10 bases left in between. In DNA form, the CDR3 reads TGTGCCAGCAGCGTAGCCCCAGGGGCCTCCTACGAGCAGTACTTC. This gives the protein CASSVAPGASYEQYF.

This chain links TRBV6-5 with TRBJ1-5; weak D call: TRBD1 (5 bases). CDR3 length: 15 amino acids. CDR1 and CDR2 (germline): MNHEY, SVGAGI. Trimming took 8 bases from V and 5 from J, leaving 19 bases between them. CDR3 in DNA: TGTGCCAGCCGGGGTGGAGGGCGAGGGGATCAGCCCCAGCATTTT. Its protein product is CASRGGGRGDQPQHF.

The chain recombines TRBV28 with TRBJ1-4; 8 bases match TRBD1. The CDR3 has 15 amino acids. V shed 6 bases and J 5 bases; nucleotides not matched to a gene: 8. The germline gives CDR1 MDHEN, CDR2 SYDVKM. The CDR3 is CASRTGGNGNEKLFF. DNA of the CDR3: TGTGCCAGCAGAACAGGGGGGAATGGAAATGAAAAACTGTTTTTT.

To note about this clone: The identical CDR3 is also encoded by other nucleotide sequences in the sample. J is TRBJ2-7 and V is TRBV7-9; unclear D gene. The CDR3 loop spans 12 amino acids. Trimming stripped 5 bases from V and 3 bases from J, with 8 bases between. Per germline, CDR1 SEHNR and CDR2 FQNEAQ (reference sequence). The CDR3 DNA reads TGTGCCAGCAGCCCCCCAGGCTACGAGCAGTACTTC. It is translated as CASSPPGYEQYF.

Notes on this clone: A junction end diverges from the germline sequence, so it may reflect a read error. The CDR3 bases are TGTGCCAGCAGCGAAGCGCTCAGCGGGGGAACCAAAAACATTCAGTACTTC. Translated: CASSEALSGGTKNIQYF. V gene TRBV6-1 combines with J gene TRBJ2-4; 8 bases agree with TRBD2. This CDR3 has 17 amino acids. CDR1 is MNHNS, CDR2 SASEGT, per germline.

The rearrangement links TRBV27 to TRBJ1-6, with TRBD1 matching over 11 bases. The V gene end was trimmed by 2 bases and the J gene end by 9 bases; junction bases not matched to a gene: 0. This CDR3 has 14 amino acids. Looked up from germline, CDR1 is MNHEY and CDR2 is SMNVEV (reference sequence). Here the CDR3 DNA reads TGTGCCAGCAGTTTAGGGACAGGGGGTTCACCCCTCCACTTT. Its translation: CASSLGTGGSPLHF.

The J gene is TRBJ1-2, the V gene TRBV28; a possible D gene is TRBD1 (6 bases). There are 16 residues in the CDR3. V was pared by 6 bases and J by 2 bases, with 19 bases between. Germline CDR1 MDHEN, CDR2 SYDVKM. The CDR3 DNA is TGTGCCAGCAGCCCGGCTTGGGGGGGGCTAAACTATGGCTACACCTTC. This codes for CASSPAWGGLNYGYTF.

The chain joins TRBV18 to TRBJ1-5; the D gene is possibly TRBD1 (5 bases). The germline gives CDR1 KGHSH, CDR2 LQKENI. The CDR3 spans 15 residues. Trimming removed 3 bases at V and 0 bases at J, with 9 bases between. The CDR3 nucleotides read TGTGCCAGCTCACCGACAGCTAATAGCAATCAGCCCCAGCATTTT. Protein: CASSPTANSNQPQHF. Together with reference TRBV18 and TRBJ1-5, the CDR3 gives the full variable domain: NAGVMQNPRHLVRRRGQEARLRCSPMKGHSHVYWYRQLPEEGLKFMVYLQKENIIDESGMPKERFSAEFPKEGPSILRIQQVVRGDSAAYFCASSPTANSNQPQHFGDGTRLSIL.

The V and J genes are TRBV24-1 and TRBJ1-1; D possibly corresponds to TRBD1 (6 bases). Germline-derived CDR1 and CDR2 are KGHDR and SFDVKD. This CDR3 is 13 amino acids long. V lost 7 bases to trimming and J lost 6 bases, with 14 bases between them. DNA of the CDR3: TGTGCCACCAGGGGACCAACAGGGCCTGAAGCTTTCTTT. Amino acid sequence: CATRGPTGPEAFF.

The genes are TRBV20-1 and TRBJ1-2; possibly TRBD1 for D (5 bases). Between the trimmed V and J ends, which lost 3 bases and 4 bases, there was a span of 12 bases. CDR1 and CDR2 from the germline V gene are DFQATT and SNEGSKA (reference sequence). This CDR3 has 13 residues. The CDR3 coding sequence is TGCAGTGCTAGTACGCCAGGGATCTATGGCTACACCTTC. This gives the protein CSASTPGIYGYTF.

The chain links TRBV30 to TRBJ1-1; no clear D gene. V was trimmed by 3 bases and J by 5 bases, leaving 10 bases between them. The CDR3 covers 12 residues. CDR1 is GTSNPN and CDR2 is SVGIG in the germline V gene (reference sequence). CDR3 in amino acids: CAWRGSGTEAFF. The CDR3 DNA follows: TGTGCCTGGAGAGGGAGTGGGACTGAAGCTTTCTTT.

The gene calls are TRBV5-1 and TRBJ2-3; 8 bases are a match to TRBD1. CDR3 length: 14 residues. Germline CDR1 SGHRS, CDR2 YFSETQ. Trimming cost V 4 bases and J 6 bases; bases outside gene matches: 7. CDR3 sequence reads: CASSPGQVADTQYF. Here the CDR3 DNA reads TGCGCCAGCAGCCCGGGACAGGTTGCCGATACGCAGTATTTT. The whole variable domain, remainder taken from reference TRBV5-1 and TRBJ2-3, is KAGVTQTPRYLIKTRGQQVTLSCSPISGHRSVSWYQQTPGQGLQFLFEYFSETQRNKGNFPGRFSGRQFSNSRSEMNVSTLELGDSALYLCASSPGQVADTQYFGPGTRLTVL.

The CDR3 is CASSLGTGGLEIELFF. The CDR3 DNA is TGTGCCAGCAGCTTGGGGACAGGCGGACTTGAAATCGAACTGTTTTTT. The V gene is TRBV5-5, the J gene TRBJ1-4; 7 bases line up with TRBD1. Germline CDR1 reads SGHKS; CDR2 reads YYEKEE (reference sequence). The junction had 14 bases not matched to a gene; V was cut back by 0 bases and J by 12 bases. This CDR3 has 16 residues.

The chain couples TRBV2 to TRBJ2-1; TRBD2 matches at 12 bases. The CDR3 sequence is 14 residues long. The V gene's germline CDR1 is SNHLY and CDR2 FYNNEI. J gave up 13 bases and V 8 bases, and 12 bases lay outside the gene matches. This CDR3 reads CASLLAGGPPTQFF. The CDR3, as DNA: TGTGCCAGCTTACTAGCGGGGGGCCCCCCGACCCAGTTCTTC.

The chain links TRBV6-1 to TRBJ1-1; D uncertain. V was shortened by 3 bases and J by 4 bases, with 12 bases between the two germline ends. Germline values: CDR1 MNHNS, CDR2 SASEGT. The CDR3 extends over 14 amino acids. Here the CDR3 DNA reads TGTGCCAGCAGTGACCTGTGGGCCGGCACTGAAGCTTTCTTT. Protein sequence: CASSDLWAGTEAFF.

The chain carries TRBV11-2 and TRBJ2-7; possibly TRBD1 for D (5 bases). Germline assignment: CDR1 SGHAT and CDR2 FQNNGV. The CDR3 is 14 residues long. V lost 0 bases and J 5 bases, leaving 11 bases between the germline ends. The chain's CDR3 is CASSLEGRADEQYF. Written as DNA, the CDR3 is TGTGCCAGCAGCTTAGAAGGCAGGGCGGACGAGCAGTACTTC.

The chain recombines TRBV15 with TRBJ1-1; 8 bases align to TRBD1. This CDR3 region has 19 residues. Germline V gene data show CDR1 as LNHNV and CDR2 as YYDKDF (reference sequence). After removal of 0 bases from V and 0 bases from J, the junction contained 12 bases not matched to a gene. The chain's CDR3 is CATSRDWPGTGRMNTEAFF. CDR3 nucleotides: TGTGCCACCAGCAGAGATTGGCCGGGGACAGGACGCATGAACACTGAAGCTTTCTTT.

This clone was detected only a few times. The gene calls are TRBV10-3 and TRBJ2-7, with 7 nucleotides matching TRBD1. The germline V gene has CDR1 ENHRY and CDR2 SYGVKD. CDR3 length: 13 amino acids. Trimming removed 5 bases from V and 3 bases from J; junction bases left unmatched: 4. The CDR3 reads CAISPRQGYEQYF. DNA for the CDR3: TGTGCCATCAGTCCACGACAGGGCTACGAGCAGTACTTC.

V is TRBV6-6 and J is TRBJ2-4; 12 bases map to TRBD1. With V trimmed by 5 bases and J by 3 bases, 11 bases remained unmatched. Germline-derived CDR1 and CDR2 are MNHNY and SVGAGI (reference sequence). The CDR3 sequence is 18 residues long. CDR3 coding DNA: TGTGCCAGCAGTCTCACGGGACAGGGGGCGTTCGGCAAAAACATTCAGTACTTC. As protein: CASSLTGQGAFGKNIQYF.

In DNA form, the CDR3 reads TGCAGTGCTAGTTCGGGACTAGCGGGCGAGACCCAGTACTTC. Its translation is CSASSGLAGETQYF. This sequence joins TRBV20-1 and TRBJ2-5; 12 bases fit TRBD2. The V segment lost 3 bases and the J segment 5 bases; nucleotides outside the gene matches: 4. Germline values: CDR1 DFQATT, CDR2 SNEGSKA (reference sequence). The CDR3 is 14 amino acids.

This chain connects TRBV7-9 to TRBJ1-1; the match to TRBD1 covers 9 bases. Germline CDR1 SEHNR, CDR2 FQNEAQ (reference sequence). The CDR3 loop spans 16 amino acids. V lost 5 bases and J lost 4; bases outside the gene matches: 11. CDR3 loop: CASSGRQGETGTEAFF. DNA of the CDR3: TGTGCCAGCAGCGGACGACAGGGGGAGACGGGCACTGAAGCTTTCTTT. The full variable domain, rest sourced from reference TRBV7-9 and TRBJ1-1, is DTGVSQNPRHKITKRGQNVTFRCDPISEHNRLYWYRQTLGQGPEFLTYFQNEAQLEKSRLLSDRFSAERPKGSFSTLEIQRTEQGDSAMYLCASSGRQGETGTEAFFGQGTRLTVV.

This sequence joins TRBV15 and TRBJ2-5; 7 positions match TRBD1. The J segment lost 6 bases and the V segment lost 5 bases, leaving 6 bases of the junction unmatched. Looked up from germline, CDR1 is LNHNV and CDR2 is YYDKDF (reference sequence). The CDR3 sequence is 13 residues long. CDR3 region: CATSFDRDKTQYF. The CDR3 DNA reads as TGTGCCACCAGCTTTGACAGGGATAAGACCCAGTACTTC.

The rearrangement uses TRBV28 and TRBJ1-6; tentative D call: TRBD1 (5 bases). Germline V gene sequence: CDR1 MDHEN, CDR2 SYDVKM. The CDR3 consists of 16 residues. Trimming removed 3 bases from V and 9 bases from J, with 18 bases in between. Here the CDR3 DNA reads TGTGCCAGCAGTTTCCCCCAATGGCAGGGAAGTTCACCCCTCCACTTT. Protein sequence: CASSFPQWQGSSPLHF.

There are a few counts of this clone. This chain connects TRBV28 to TRBJ1-1; D uncertain. Germline CDR1 is MDHEN and CDR2 is SYDVKM. There are 13 residues in the CDR3. V lost 7 bases and J lost 6, with 15 bases in between. Here the CDR3 reads CASTVGRGAEAFF. CDR3 bases: TGTGCCAGCACCGTCGGGAGAGGAGCTGAAGCTTTCTTT.

This clone is a singleton in its sample. V is TRBV30 and J is TRBJ2-7, with D tentatively TRBD1 (6 bases). V was clipped by 4 bases and J by 4 bases, with 20 bases between them. Germline V gene lookup returns CDR1 GTSNPN and CDR2 SVGIG (reference sequence). The CDR3 loop spans 15 amino acids. The CDR3: CAWTDPWTARYEQYF. The CDR3 DNA reads as TGTGCCTGGACGGACCCGTGGACAGCGAGATACGAGCAGTACTTC.

The chain joins TRBV3-1 (or the pseudogene TRBV3-2) to TRBJ1-4; 9 bases map to TRBD1. Germline CDR1 reads LGHDT; CDR2 reads YNNKEL (reference sequence). The CDR3 loop spans 18 amino acids. V was pared by 3 bases and J by 1 base, with 9 bases of the junction left unmatched. CDR3 nucleotides: TGTGCCAGCAGCCAGGGCACAGGGGGCCGTCGAACTAATGAAAAACTGTTTTTT. This codes for CASSQGTGGRRTNEKLFF.

The rearrangement uses TRBV28 and TRBJ2-4; 8 bases are a match to TRBD1. Germline V CDR1 and CDR2: MDHEN, SYDVKM. This CDR3 has 14 residues. Trimming removed 5 bases from V and 11 bases from J; junction bases left unmatched: 11. The CDR3 spells CASSRHGQGSVQYF. CDR3 nucleotide sequence: TGTGCCAGCAGTCGCCATGGACAGGGTAGCGTTCAGTACTTC.

J is TRBJ1-1 and V is TRBV28; D remains unclear. The germline gives CDR1 MDHEN, CDR2 SYDVKM. The CDR3 is made up of 14 amino acids. V was trimmed by 6 bases and J by 1 base, leaving 12 bases between them. The CDR3 is CASSSTPKNTEAFF. In DNA form, the CDR3 reads TGTGCCAGCAGCTCAACTCCAAAGAACACTGAAGCTTTCTTT.

The chain is built from TRBV28 and TRBJ2-7, with 10 positions matching TRBD1. The CDR3 sequence is 15 residues long. After removal of 5 bases from V and 6 bases from J, the junction contained 10 bases not matched to a gene. Germline loops: CDR1 MDHEN, CDR2 SYDVKM. CDR3 DNA: TGTGCCAGCAGTCCCAGGGACAGGGGTTCGCGCGAGCAGTACTTC. Residues: CASSPRDRGSREQYF.